A single sample gave rise to the 9 T cell receptor beta chains below, sequenced in a study of T cell responses to AZD1222 COVID-19 vaccine. Sequencing was performed with immunoSEQ multiplex PCR; in TCRdb, only in-frame clones are kept and a portion is missing. The table has around 130,000 clones, roughly 93% seen once; the top ten hold over 6.5%. This specimen consisted of peripheral blood, obtained on day 0 of AZD1222 vaccination. The source of these receptors is an adult in good health.

The rearrangement joins TRBV11-3 to TRBJ2-3; the D gene is possibly TRBD1 (6 bases). This CDR3 has 16 amino acids. With 5 bases removed from V and 4 bases from J, the gap between germline ends came to 19 bases. In germline, CDR1 is SGHNT, CDR2 YENEEA. This chain's CDR3 is CASSLGTLERPDTQYF. The CDR3 coding sequence is TGTGCCAGCAGCCTCGGGACATTAGAACGCCCAGATACGCAGTATTTT.

V usage is TRBV4-1 and J usage is TRBJ2-1; 11 bases map to TRBD2. Germline V gene lookup returns CDR1 MGHRA and CDR2 YSYEKL. J lost 6 bases, V lost 2 bases, and 3 bases had no gene match. The CDR3 covers 15 residues. CDR3: CASSQIGLAGNEQFF. The CDR3 bases are TGCGCCAGCAGCCAAATTGGACTAGCGGGCAATGAGCAGTTCTTC.

The chain has TRBV7-7 and TRBJ2-1; 7 nucleotides match TRBD2. J gave up 8 bases and V 0 bases, and 7 bases lay outside the gene matches. The CDR3 totals 15 residues. CDR1 is SSHAT, CDR2 FNYEAQ, per germline (reference sequence). The CDR3 coding sequence is TGTGCCAGCAGCTTAGCGGGAGGGCCGTCCGATGAGCAGTTCTTC. Protein sequence: CASSLAGGPSDEQFF.

The sample holds a few counts of this clone. This chain uses TRBV2 with TRBJ1-1; D remains unclear. CDR3 length: 13 amino acids. The germline V gene has CDR1 SNHLY and CDR2 FYNNEI. The ends were cut back, 6 bases at V and 2 bases at J, with 10 bases in the middle. The CDR3 DNA sequence: TGTGCCAGCAGGGAGTGGGCAAACACTGAAGCTTTCTTT. Protein product: CASREWANTEAFF.

The chain uses TRBV7-2 and TRBJ1-5; D unclear. Germline CDR1 reads SGHTA; CDR2 reads FQGNSA. This CDR3 region has 15 residues. V was cut by 0 bases and J by 0 bases, with 6 bases left in between. The chain's CDR3 is CASSLAPYSNQPQHF. As DNA, the CDR3 is TGTGCCAGCAGCTTAGCACCATATAGCAATCAGCCCCAGCATTTT.

The chain links TRBV5-8 to TRBJ1-6, with 7 bases aligning to TRBD1. The CDR3 has 15 residues. The ends lost 2 bases at V and 3 bases at J; junction bases unmatched: 2. Germline V lookup: CDR1 SGHTS, CDR2 YDEGEE. CDR3 DNA sequence: TGTGCCAGCAGCTTCGGACAGGTCTATAATTCACCCCTCCACTTT. Amino acid sequence: CASSFGQVYNSPLHF. Using reference TRBV5-8 and TRBJ1-6 for the parts outside the CDR3, the full variable domain is EAGVTQSPTHLIKTRGQQATLRCSPISGHTSVYWYQQALGLGLQFLLWYDEGEERNRGNFPPRFSGRQFPNYSSELNVNALELEDSALYLCASSFGQVYNSPLHFGNGTRLTVT.

The chain couples TRBV5-4 to TRBJ2-7; 8 bases line up with TRBD2. Germline trimming cut 0 bases from V and 2 bases from J; bases unmatched to any gene: 7. CDR1 SGHNT and CDR2 YYREEE come from the germline V gene (reference sequence). The length of the CDR3 is 16 residues. The CDR3 DNA reads as TGTGCCAGCAGCTTGGGAGTTAGCGGGAAGACCTACGAGCAGTACTTC. Translating gives CASSLGVSGKTYEQYF. The whole variable domain, filled in from reference TRBV5-4 and TRBJ2-7, reads ETGVTQSPTHLIKTRGQQVTLRCSSQSGHNTVSWYQQALGQGPQFIFQYYREEENGRGNFPPRFSGLQFPNYSSELNVNALELDDSALYLCASSLGVSGKTYEQYFGPGTRLTVT.

This chain uses TRBV4-2 with TRBJ2-7, with TRBD1 matching over 9 bases. The germline CDR1 and CDR2 sequences are LGHNA and YNFKEQ. The CDR3 runs 16 residues. V was pared by 6 bases and J by 0 bases, with 9 bases of the junction left unmatched. This CDR3 is CASRREDRGYSYEQYF. As DNA, the CDR3 is TGTGCCAGCAGGCGAGAGGACAGGGGTTACTCCTACGAGCAGTACTTC.

This clone was picked up one time. The chain couples TRBV9 to TRBJ1-4, with unresolved D. The CDR3 has 17 residues. Germline V CDR1 and CDR2: SGDLS, YYNGEE. Deletions cut 0 bases from V and 4 bases from J, with 16 bases between. CDR3 DNA sequence: TGTGCCAGCAGCGTAGGACATACAAAGAGATTTAATGAAAAACTGTTTTTT. Residues: CASSVGHTKRFNEKLFF.